The TCR beta chain under discussion was sequenced for a study of blood T cell repertoires in COVID-19. Study details: The United States, Italy and Spain provided the acute and convalescent COVID-19 samples.

This clone has more than one count but fewer than ten. This CDR3 is 13 amino acids long. Trimming pared 7 bases from V and 2 bases from J, leaving 12 bases between. Looked up from germline, CDR1 is SNHLY and CDR2 is FYNNEI. Repertoires were generated with immunoSEQ multiplex PCR, while TCRdb's copy carries only in-frame clones and drops some. This sample has under 25,000 clones, with 80% to 90% found just once. This receptor was obtained from a human donor in a cohort sampled during active COVID-19. The chain uses TRBV2 and TRBJ2-7; D possibly corresponds to TRBD1 (5 bases). Sequenced: peripheral blood. CDR3: CASTKGPTYEQYF. In DNA, the CDR3 is TGTGCCAGCACCAAGGGGCCGACCTACGAGCAGTACTTC.